This TCR beta chain was sequenced during a study of early T cells in non-severe SARS-CoV-2 infection. Across the study: Chains were not paired, and sequencing was done on bulk RNA from unsorted whole blood. Notes on the study in general: Reliance on VDJdb matching favored anti-spike CD8 responses; private and CD4 specificities were missed.

The CDR3 spans 15 residues. Germline CDR1 and CDR2: MNHEY and SVGAGI. The J segment lost 5 bases and the V segment lost 0 bases, leaving 3 bases of the junction unmatched. Concerning this clonotype itself: Its antigen remains unidentified.

Unique molecular identifiers were attached to individual cDNA molecules. Each CDR3 protein is one row after TCRdb ran MiXCR on the 5' RACE reads. The data show approximately 83,000 distinct CDR3 sequences, with around 14% seen just once and 9.5% to 13% held by the top ten. Sample: whole blood. The chain carries TRBV6-5 and TRBJ1-4; TRBD1 aligns across 7 bases. The TCR was taken from an adult who was a healthcare worker with PCR-confirmed SARS-CoV-2 infection or an uninfected control (not recorded which). CDR3 DNA sequence: TGTGCCAGCAGTTACTCGGGACAGATAAATGAAAAACTGTTTTTT. Protein sequence: CASSYSGQINEKLFF.